The rows below give T cell receptor beta chains drawn from one sample of a study of blood T cell repertoires in COVID-19. TCRdb's table, derived via immunoSEQ multiplex PCR, lists solely in-frame clones and lacks some. Of 200,000 to 250,000 clones listed, roughly nine tenths were seen once; the top ten hold 10% to 13%. Sequencing was performed on PBMCs or T cells enriched from blood (not recorded which). These receptors all come from a man aged 25-40 years who had recovered from COVID-19. The CDR3 runs from the conserved cysteine through the conserved F or W. D genes are given only for firm matches. A clone size is listed for some rows: how often the clone was seen (once, few, many), or a class if it is expanded.

v_gene	d_gene	abundance	j_gene	CDR3nt	CDR3aa
TRBV5-4	NA	NA	TRBJ2-3	TGTGCCAGCAGCTCTCAGGGGTCAGATACGCAGTATTTT	CASSSQGSDTQYF
TRBV6-5	NA	once	TRBJ2-6	TGTGCCAGCAGACCGGACACCGGGGCCAACGTCCTGACTTTC	CASRPDTGANVLTF
TRBV4-1	NA	NA	TRBJ1-4	TGCGCCAGCAGTCCTGGGACAATAGCTAATGAAAAACTGTTTTTT	CASSPGTIANEKLFF
TRBV5-1	TRBD2	NA	TRBJ2-3	TGCGCCAGCAGCTTGTTGGCTAGCGGTGGCACAGATACGCAGTATTTT	CASSLLASGGTDTQYF
TRBV10-1	NA	NA	TRBJ2-6	TGCGCCAGCAGTGAGTCCCCACGACAGGTCCTGACTTTC	CASSESPRQVLTF
TRBV28	TRBD1	once	TRBJ2-2	TGTGCCAGCAGACAGGGGTTTGCCGGGGAGCTGTTTTTT	CASRQGFAGELFF
TRBV7-6	TRBD1	many	TRBJ2-7	TGTGCCAGCAGCTTAGAATCGGGACAGAGGTACGAGCAGTACTTC	CASSLESGQRYEQYF
TRBV5-1	TRBD1	NA	TRBJ2-5	TGCGCCAGCAGCCCGCTACGGGACAGGAGACAAGAGACCCAGTACTTC	CASSPLRDRRQETQYF
TRBV7-9	TRBD1	NA	TRBJ2-6	TGTGCCAGCAGCTTAGACCGAACAGGGGCTGGGGCCAACGTCCTGACTTTC	CASSLDRTGAGANVLTF
TRBV28	NA	NA	TRBJ2-3	TGTGCCAGCAGTTTCCAGATACCAGATACGCAGTATTTT	CASSFQIPDTQYF
TRBV24-1	NA	NA	TRBJ2-2	TGTGCCACCAGTGATCCCAAGCGAGGGAACACCGGGGAGCTGTTTTTT	CATSDPKRGNTGELFF
TRBV12-3/TRBV12-4	NA	once	TRBJ1-5	TGTGCCAGCAGTGAACTTAATCAGCCCCAGCATTTT	CASSELNQPQHF
TRBV14	NA	NA	TRBJ2-3	TGTGCCAGCAGCCTAAAGGAGACTAGCACAGATACGCAGTATTTT	CASSLKETSTDTQYF
TRBV7-2	NA	NA	TRBJ2-7	TGTGCCAGCAGCCCCATAGGCGCTAGATTCTACGAGCAGTACTTC	CASSPIGARFYEQYF
TRBV9	TRBD2	NA	TRBJ2-3	TGTGCCAGCAGCTCTTCGGGGGGGCAAGATACGCAGTATTTT	CASSSSGGQDTQYF
TRBV12-2	NA	NA	TRBJ1-4	TGTGCAAGTCGCTATCACAAACAGGGTCTCAGGGAAAAACTGTTTTTT	CASRYHKQGLREKLFF
TRBV14	NA	NA	TRBJ2-7	TGTGCCAGCAGCCAAGGTGCAGGCTACGAGCAGTACTTC	CASSQGAGYEQYF
TRBV7-9	TRBD2	NA	TRBJ2-2	TGTGCCAGCAGCGACCGGACTAGCCGGCGGGCCGGGGAGCTGTTTTTT	CASSDRTSRRAGELFF
TRBV6-5	TRBD1	NA	TRBJ1-5	TGTGCCAGCAGCTGGAAACAGGGGGCTGATCAGCCCCAGCATTTT	CASSWKQGADQPQHF
TRBV18	TRBD1	NA	TRBJ1-2	TGTGCCAGCTCGCAGGCTACCGGGACAGCCCTCTATGGCTACACCTTC	CASSQATGTALYGYTF
TRBV5-1	TRBD2	NA	TRBJ2-2	TGCGCCAGCAGCCCGAAGGGGGGACTAGCGGGCACCGGGGAGCTGTTTTTT	CASSPKGGLAGTGELFF
TRBV12-3/TRBV12-4	NA	NA	TRBJ1-6	TGTGCCAGCAGCCGAAACAGGGAATCACCCCTCCACTTT	CASSRNRESPLHF
TRBV28	TRBD1	NA	TRBJ1-1	TGTGCCAGCAGTATCAGGACAGGGCGGTACACTGAAGCTTTCTTT	CASSIRTGRYTEAFF
TRBV12-3/TRBV12-4	NA	NA	TRBJ2-7	TGTGCCAGCAGTTTTGCAACGGGCGAGCAGTACTTC	CASSFATGEQYF
TRBV7-9	TRBD2	NA	TRBJ2-2	TGTGCCAGCACCCCGCGGGGGTCCGGGGAGCTGTTTTTT	CASTPRGSGELFF
TRBV5-4	TRBD1	once	TRBJ1-5	TGTGCCAGCAGCTTAGGACAGGGTCAGCCCCAGCATTTT	CASSLGQGQPQHF
TRBV18	NA	NA	TRBJ1-4	TGTGCCAGCTCACCATCCAGGGGAAATGAAAAACTGTTTTTT	CASSPSRGNEKLFF
TRBV18	TRBD1	NA	TRBJ2-7	TGTGCCAGCTCACCGGGACAGGGGGGTGTGGACGAGCAGTACTTC	CASSPGQGGVDEQYF
TRBV19	NA	once	TRBJ1-1	TGTGCCAGTAGTATACAGCGGAGCACTGAAGCTTTCTTT	CASSIQRSTEAFF
TRBV11-2	TRBD1	NA	TRBJ2-7	TGTGCCAGCAGCTCACAGGGGGCGCGTAACGAGCAGTACTTC	CASSSQGARNEQYF
TRBV30	TRBD2	NA	TRBJ2-7	TGTGCCTGGAGTGTACGGCTAGCGGGAAAAGCTTCGTCCTACGAGCAGTACTTC	CAWSVRLAGKASSYEQYF
TRBV27	TRBD1	NA	TRBJ2-5	TGTGCCACCTCGACGGGACAGGGGGCGCGTGGGACCCAGTACTTC	CATSTGQGARGTQYF
TRBV25-1	TRBD2	NA	TRBJ2-5	TGTGCCAGCAGTGAAGGAGTAGCGGGAGGCCAAGAGACCCAGTACTTC	CASSEGVAGGQETQYF
TRBV30	TRBD1	NA	TRBJ1-6	TGTGCCTTCAACAGGGGGTCCTATAATTCACCCCTCCACTTT	CAFNRGSYNSPLHF
TRBV5-4	TRBD2	NA	TRBJ2-3	TGTGCCAGCAGCTTGTGGGCGGGGGGTTCGTCAGATACGCAGTATTTT	CASSLWAGGSSDTQYF
TRBV4-1	TRBD2	NA	TRBJ2-7	TGCGCCAGCAGCCAAGGGAGGGGAGGGCCATACGAGCAGTACTTC	CASSQGRGGPYEQYF
TRBV12-2	NA	NA	TRBJ2-2	TGTGCAAGTCGCTTAGCCCTGAAGGACAGGGACACCGGGGAGCTGTTTTTT	CASRLALKDRDTGELFF
TRBV2	TRBD2	once	TRBJ2-2	TGTGCCAGCAGTGTGGGACTAGCAGGCACCGGGGAGCTGTTTTTT	CASSVGLAGTGELFF
TRBV5-4	TRBD1	NA	TRBJ1-3	TGTGCCAGCAGCCCGGGACAGCTCTCTGGAAACACCATATATTTT	CASSPGQLSGNTIYF
TRBV5-6	TRBD1	NA	TRBJ1-1	TGTGCCAGCAGTTACGGACAGGGGGACACTGAAGCTTTCTTT	CASSYGQGDTEAFF
TRBV18	NA	NA	TRBJ1-1	TGTGCCAGCTCAAACAGGGTTGTTAGCACTGAAGCTTTCTTT	CASSNRVVSTEAFF
TRBV4-2	TRBD2	NA	TRBJ2-7	TGTGCCAGCAGCCAAGGCCCCGGGACTAGCGGGTACGAGCAGTACTTC	CASSQGPGTSGYEQYF
TRBV5-1	TRBD1	NA	TRBJ1-1	TGCGCCAGCAGCTTATGGACAGGCTACACTGAAGCTTTCTTT	CASSLWTGYTEAFF
TRBV3-1/TRBV3-2	TRBD1	NA	TRBJ2-1	TGTGCCAGCAGGCCCCGGGACAGGGGCAATGAGCAGTTCTTC	CASRPRDRGNEQFF
TRBV5-5	NA	NA	TRBJ1-2	TGTGCCAGCAGCTTACTTGCGGTCGGATATTACTATGGCTACACCTTC	CASSLLAVGYYYGYTF
TRBV30	TRBD1	NA	TRBJ1-5	TGTGCCTGGAACAGGGGGGGGTTTGGTCAGCCCCAGCATTTT	CAWNRGGFGQPQHF
TRBV4-1	TRBD2	NA	TRBJ2-7	TGCGCCAGCAGCCAGATCACTAGCGGGGGAGACTACGAGCAGTACTTC	CASSQITSGGDYEQYF